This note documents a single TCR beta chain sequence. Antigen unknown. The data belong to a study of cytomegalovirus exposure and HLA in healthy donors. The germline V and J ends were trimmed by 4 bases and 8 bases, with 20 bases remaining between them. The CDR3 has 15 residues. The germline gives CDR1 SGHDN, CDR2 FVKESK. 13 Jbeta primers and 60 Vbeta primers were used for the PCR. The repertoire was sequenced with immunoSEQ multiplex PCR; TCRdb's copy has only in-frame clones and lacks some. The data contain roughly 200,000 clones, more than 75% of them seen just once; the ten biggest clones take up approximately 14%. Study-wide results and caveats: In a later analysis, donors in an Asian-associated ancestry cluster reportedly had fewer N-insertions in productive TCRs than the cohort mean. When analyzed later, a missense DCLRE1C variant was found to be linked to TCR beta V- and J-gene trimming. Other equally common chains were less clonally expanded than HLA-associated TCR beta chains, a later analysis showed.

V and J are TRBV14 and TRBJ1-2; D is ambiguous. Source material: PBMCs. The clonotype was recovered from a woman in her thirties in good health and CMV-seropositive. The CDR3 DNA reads TGTGCCAGCAGCCGTAGCGAGGGAGTCGGGTTCGGCTACACCTTC. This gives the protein CASSRSEGVGFGYTF. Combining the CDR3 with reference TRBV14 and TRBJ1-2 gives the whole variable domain EAGVTQFPSHSVIEKGQTVTLRCDPISGHDNLYWYRRVMGKEIKFLLHFVKESKQDESGMPNNRFLAERTGGTYSTLKVQPAELEDSGVYFCASSRSEGVGFGYTFGSGTRLTVV.